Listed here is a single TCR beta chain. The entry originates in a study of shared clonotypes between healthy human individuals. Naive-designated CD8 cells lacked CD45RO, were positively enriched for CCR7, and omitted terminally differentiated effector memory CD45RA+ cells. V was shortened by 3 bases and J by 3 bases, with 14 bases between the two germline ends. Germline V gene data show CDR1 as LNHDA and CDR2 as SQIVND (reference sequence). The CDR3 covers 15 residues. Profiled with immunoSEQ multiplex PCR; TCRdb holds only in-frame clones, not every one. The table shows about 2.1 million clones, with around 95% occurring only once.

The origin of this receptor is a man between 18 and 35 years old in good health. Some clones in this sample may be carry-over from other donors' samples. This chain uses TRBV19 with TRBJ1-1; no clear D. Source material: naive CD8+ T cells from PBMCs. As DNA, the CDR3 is TGTGCCAGTAGTATTCGGGATCCATGGTACACTGAAGCTTTCTTT. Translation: CASSIRDPWYTEAFF. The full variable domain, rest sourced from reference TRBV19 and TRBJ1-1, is DGGITQSPKYLFRKEGQNVTLSCEQNLNHDAMYWYRQDPGQGLRLIYYSQIVNDFQKGDIAEGYSVSREKKESFPLTVTSAQKNPTAFYLCASSIRDPWYTEAFFGQGTRLTVV.